A selection of T cell receptor beta chains follows, all from one sample in a study of molecular identifiers for immune sequencing clone quantification. TCRdb used MiXCR to reprocess the PCR reads, holding one entry per CDR3 protein. This table has 37,000 or so distinct CDR3 sequences, more than 20% appearing once. Sequenced sample: naive CD8+ T cells from blood, with Jurkat cell RNA spiked in. All receptors derive from a human donor in good health. Some libraries in this study had Jurkat cell RNA spiked in. Each CDR3 is given with its conserved first and last residue. Each record gives: J gene, D gene, V gene, clone size, CDR3 DNA, CDR3 protein. D genes are given only for firm matches. Size is omitted from some rows. Given values are once, few, many or a class for expanded clones.

>TRBJ1-1|NA|TRBV20-1|many
TGCAGTGCTAGAGATATACCACTACCTATGAACACTGAAGCTTTCTTT
CSARDIPLPMNTEAFF
>TRBJ2-7|NA|TRBV7-2|NA
TGTGCCAGCGGGTACACCTACGAGCAGTACTTC
CASGYTYEQYF
>TRBJ1-5|NA|TRBV5-6|many
TGTGCCAGCAGCTTGTGGGGAGGGAATCAGCCCCAGCATTTT
CASSLWGGNQPQHF
>TRBJ1-3|NA|TRBV7-2|many
TGTGCCAGCAGCTTACATAGCGTACAGGGAATTGGAAACACCATATATTTT
CASSLHSVQGIGNTIYF
>TRBJ1-1|TRBD1|TRBV30|many
TGTGCCTGGAGTCGAGGGGAAGACAGGGAAATGAACACTGAAGCTTTCTTT
CAWSRGEDREMNTEAFF
>TRBJ2-4|NA|TRBV12-3/TRBV12-4|many
TGTGCCAGCAGTTTCTCCCCGGGAGAGGGCAAAAACATTCAGTACTTC
CASSFSPGEGKNIQYF
>TRBJ2-3|TRBD1|TRBV7-6|many
TGTGCCAGCAGCCCGACAGGGTACACAGATACGCAGTATTTT
CASSPTGYTDTQYF
>TRBJ2-5|NA|TRBV7-9|many
TGTGCCAGCTTTGGGGGGCAGGTGGCGGTCCAAGAGACCCAGTACTTC
CASFGGQVAVQETQYF
>TRBJ1-5|NA|TRBV28|many
TGTGCCAGCAATTCTGCGAACCAGCCCCAGCATTTT
CASNSANQPQHF
>TRBJ2-2|TRBD2|TRBV7-6|NA
TGTGCCAGCAGCTCCCTAGCGGGGGTGAACACCGGGGAGCTGTTTTTT
CASSSLAGVNTGELFF
>TRBJ2-1|TRBD2|TRBV11-2|NA
TGTGCCCGCCGCGTTTCCGGGCCCGGGGGGGCCAGCTCCTACAATGAGCCGTGCTTC
CARRVSGPGGASSYNEPCF
>TRBJ2-3|NA|TRBV12-5|many
TGTGCTAGTGGTACCGGACACCAAACTAGCACAGATACGCAGTATTTT
CASGTGHQTSTDTQYF
>TRBJ1-6|NA|TRBV4-3|NA
TGCGCCAGCCGCCAAGATCAGAACACCTTTTCACCCCTCCACTTT
CASRQDQNTFSPLHF
>TRBJ2-5|NA|TRBV20-1|many
TGCAGTGCTCCCGCGGGACTGACCCTCCAGACCCAGTACTTC
CSAPAGLTLQTQYF
>TRBJ1-2|NA|TRBV19|NA
TGTGCCAGTGATCCGGGACTCTACCAGGGCTACACCTTC
CASDPGLYQGYTF
>TRBJ2-7|NA|TRBV7-8|NA
TGTGCCAGCAGCTTCGGTGGGGACGGAGCACAGTACTTC
CASSFGGDGAQYF
>TRBJ2-7|NA|TRBV7-6|many
TGTGCCAGCAGCAACGTCCAGTACGAGCAGTACTTC
CASSNVQYEQYF
>TRBJ2-3|NA|TRBV20-1|many
TGCAGTGCTAGAGCTGTGGGATGGTTCGTAGATACGCAGTATTTT
CSARAVGWFVDTQYF
>TRBJ2-3|NA|TRBV20-1|NA
TGCAGTGCTAGAGATAAGATTGGCAGGCCAGGCAGGGATACGCAGTATTTT
CSARDKIGRPGRDTQYF
>TRBJ2-3|NA|TRBV18|many
TGTGCCAGCTCACCACCCCAGGGGAGGACAGATACGCAGTATTTT
CASSPPQGRTDTQYF
>TRBJ2-1|NA|TRBV5-4|many
TGTGCCAGCAGCTCGGCGGTCGGTCCTGGGTACAATGAGCAGTTCTTC
CASSSAVGPGYNEQFF
>TRBJ2-7|NA|TRBV14|NA
TGTGCCAGCAGCCAAGGGCAGGGACTCTTGTACGAGCAGTGCTTC
CASSQGQGLLYEQCF